A single sample gave rise to the 27 T cell receptor beta chains below, sequenced in a study of vaccination and CD4 T cells after COVID-19. These receptors are not linked to any known antigen. Cultured CD4+ T cell DNA underwent sequencing with the Oncomine TCR Beta short-read assay. TCRdb redid the calling of the PCR reads with MiXCR, one entry per CDR3 protein. The table lists some 13,000 distinct CDR3 sequences, about 50% of them singletons. Treatment: roughly 11-day PBMC culture with coronavirus spike peptide pools or control peptides (ViraFEST assay). The sequencing sample was made of CD4+ T cells from blood, cultured in vitro. The receptors come from a human donor who had recovered from COVID-19.

There are a few counts of this clonotype. The V gene is TRBV6-4, the J gene TRBJ2-3; D is undetermined. The V end was cut by 0 bases, the J end by 2 bases, with 6 bases between. Germline V CDR1 and CDR2: MRHNA, SNTAGT. This CDR3 is built from 14 residues. Written as DNA, the CDR3 is TGTGCCAGCAGTGACTCGGCCTCCACAGATACGCAGTATTTT. Protein sequence: CASSDSASTDTQYF.

This rearrangement joins TRBV2 to TRBJ1-1; TRBD1 is a possible D gene (5 bases). This CDR3 region has 13 residues. V lost 7 bases and J 5 bases, leaving 14 bases between the germline ends. Germline loops: CDR1 SNHLY, CDR2 FYNNEI. CDR3 nucleotides: TGTGCCAGCAAGGGACGTTTCGGAACTGAAGCTTTCTTT. This translates into CASKGRFGTEAFF.

V gene TRBV12-3 or TRBV12-4 combines with J gene TRBJ2-7; 8 bases agree with TRBD2. CDR3 length: 15 residues. V lost 5 bases to trimming and J lost 2 bases; unmatched junction nucleotides: 8. The CDR3 coding sequence is TGTGCCAGCAGTCCTATACCGGGACTAGCCTACGAGCAGTACTTC. Encoded protein: CASSPIPGLAYEQYF.

This clonotype is medium-sized. This chain connects TRBV6-5 to TRBJ2-7; weak D call: TRBD1 (5 bases). Looked up from germline, CDR1 is MNHEY and CDR2 is SVGAGI. This CDR3 has 14 amino acids. Trimming left V 0 bases short and J 3 bases short, with 9 bases between. The CDR3 spells CASSYSGQDYEQYF. CDR3 bases: TGTGCCAGCAGTTACTCGGGGCAGGACTACGAGCAGTACTTC.

This clonotype was counted only a few times. The J gene is TRBJ1-3, the V gene TRBV7-9, with D tentatively TRBD1 (5 bases). The CDR3 sequence is 15 residues long. Germline V lookup: CDR1 SEHNR, CDR2 FQNEAQ (reference sequence). V was clipped by 4 bases and J by 2 bases, with 12 bases between them. In nucleotides, the CDR3 is TGTGCCAGCAGCTCTACAGGCTCCCCTGGAAACACCATATATTTT. Residues: CASSSTGSPGNTIYF.

This clonotype has a handful of counts. The chain joins TRBV7-9 to TRBJ2-3; D call uncertain. The ends were cut back, 6 bases at V and 2 bases at J, with 18 bases in the middle. Per germline, CDR1 SEHNR and CDR2 FQNEAQ (reference sequence). The CDR3 length is 16 residues. The chain's CDR3 is CASRRHLTPNTDTQYF. In DNA form, the CDR3 reads TGTGCCAGCAGACGACACTTAACCCCCAACACAGATACGCAGTATTTT.

The chain has TRBV7-2 and TRBJ2-7; no definite D call. CDR1 is SGHTA, CDR2 FQGNSA, per germline. The CDR3 runs 14 residues. Trimming removed 1 base at V and 3 bases at J, with 10 bases between. The CDR3 region is CASSLVGLNYEQYF. DNA for the CDR3: TGTGCCAGCAGCTTAGTGGGCTTAAACTACGAGCAGTACTTC.

V is TRBV20-1 and J is TRBJ1-4; a weak D match, TRBD1 (5 bases). The CDR3 covers 14 residues. Trimming removed 0 bases at V and 7 bases at J, with 12 bases between. The germline V gene has CDR1 DFQATT and CDR2 SNEGSKA (reference sequence). The CDR3 DNA reads as TGCAGTGCTAGAGATATCAGGGATCGTGAAAAACTGTTTTTT. This sequence encodes CSARDIRDREKLFF.

The gene calls are TRBV6-2 or TRBV6-3 and TRBJ2-2, with TRBD2 matching 13 bases. The CDR3 is 15 residues long. J was trimmed by 6 bases and V by 8 bases; bases with no gene match: 6. Per germline, CDR1 MNHEY and CDR2 SVGEGT. The CDR3 region has the DNA TGTGCCAGCCGGACTAGCGGGAGTAACGCCGGGGAGCTGTTTTTT. Protein sequence: CASRTSGSNAGELFF.

The chain employs TRBV4-1 and TRBJ1-2; 8 positions match TRBD1. Germline lookup yields CDR1 MGHRA and CDR2 YSYEKL. V gave up 2 bases and J gave up 4 bases; unmatched junction bases: 3. The CDR3 runs to 14 residues. The CDR3, as DNA: TGCGCCAGCAGCCAACGACAGGGGACCTATGGCTACACCTTC. Its protein product is CASSQRQGTYGYTF.

The CDR3 loop reads CASSSWLLQETQYF. The CDR3 DNA reads TGTGCCAGTAGTAGTTGGCTCTTACAAGAGACCCAGTACTTC. The chain links TRBV19 to TRBJ2-5; no clear D gene. The CDR3 sequence is 14 residues long. Trimming stripped 4 bases from V and 2 bases from J, with 11 bases between. Germline lookup yields CDR1 LNHDA and CDR2 SQIVND (reference sequence).

V usage is TRBV6-2 or TRBV6-3 and J usage is TRBJ2-5; D may be TRBD1 (5 bases). Germline V gene data show CDR1 as MNHEY and CDR2 as SVGEGT. The CDR3 sequence is 15 residues long. V was clipped by 2 bases and J by 6 bases, with 16 bases between them. CDR3 in DNA: TGTGCCAGCAGTTACGACCCAGGGCTAGGGCAGACCCAGTACTTC. Its translation: CASSYDPGLGQTQYF.

This clonotype was observed once. The chain employs TRBV5-1 and TRBJ2-2; 8 bases are a match to TRBD1. CDR3 length equals 15 residues. Germline trimming cut 4 bases from V and 4 bases from J; bases unmatched to any gene: 6. Germline V CDR1 and CDR2: SGHRS, YFSETQ. In DNA, the CDR3 is TGCGCCAGCAGCCGACAGGGGTTAGTCACCGGGGAGCTGTTTTTT. Translated: CASSRQGLVTGELFF.

The J gene is TRBJ1-1, the V gene TRBV27; D may be TRBD1 (5 bases). The CDR3 length is 13 residues. Looked up from germline, CDR1 is MNHEY and CDR2 is SMNVEV (reference sequence). V lost 0 bases to trimming and J lost 11 bases, with 13 bases between them. The DNA for the CDR3 is TGTGCCAGCAGTTTATCGTTCGGGACGACGGCTTTCTTT. Encoded protein: CASSLSFGTTAFF.

This rearrangement joins TRBV20-1 to TRBJ2-1; TRBD1 is a possible D gene (6 bases). Germline CDR1 DFQATT, CDR2 SNEGSKA (reference sequence). The V gene lost 2 bases and the J gene lost 3 bases, with 14 bases spanning the gap. The CDR3 loop spans 15 amino acids. CDR3 protein: CSARTGQGFYNEQFF. CDR3 coding DNA: TGCAGTGCTAGAACGGGCCAGGGGTTCTACAATGAGCAGTTCTTC.

V usage is TRBV2 and J usage is TRBJ2-7; 10 bases align to TRBD2. Trimming cost V 10 bases and J 4 bases; bases outside gene matches: 4. Germline V gives CDR1 SNHLY, CDR2 FYNNEI. This CDR3 comprises 12 residues. The CDR3 nucleotides read TGTGCCACTCGGACTAGCGGTTACGAGCAGTACTTC. It encodes CATRTSGYEQYF.

The genes are TRBV6-1 and TRBJ1-5; the D is unclear. The ends were cut back, 5 bases at V and 0 bases at J, with 11 bases in the middle. The CDR3 extends over 15 amino acids. The germline CDR1 and CDR2 sequences are MNHNS and SASEGT. This chain's CDR3 is CASSPRYLSNQPQHF. As DNA, the CDR3 is TGTGCCAGCAGTCCCCGATACCTTAGCAATCAGCCCCAGCATTTT.

The chain uses TRBV5-1 and TRBJ2-2; 13 bases line up with TRBD2. Per germline, CDR1 SGHRS and CDR2 YFSETQ. V lost 4 bases, J lost 6 bases, and 3 bases stayed unmatched. This CDR3 comprises 15 residues. DNA for the CDR3: TGCGCCAGCAGCGTACTAGCGGGAGGGCCCGGGGAGCTGTTTTTT. It translates to CASSVLAGGPGELFF.

The rearrangement links TRBV6-1 to TRBJ2-7; D uncertain. This CDR3 region has 19 residues. CDR1 MNHNS and CDR2 SASEGT come from the germline V gene. V shed 3 bases and J shed 2 bases, with 26 bases lying between them. The DNA for the CDR3 is TGTGCCAGCAGTGACCCCCCTCTTCCCTCCTCCAGGACCACCTACGAGCAGTACTTC. Its protein is CASSDPPLPSSRTTYEQYF.

The table lists this clonotype with a few counts. This rearrangement joins TRBV20-1 to TRBJ1-4; D not certain. The ends were cut back, 3 bases at V and 6 bases at J, with 17 bases in the middle. Germline CDR1 DFQATT, CDR2 SNEGSKA (reference sequence). The CDR3 contains 15 residues. This CDR3 is CSASPSSRLDEKLFF. In DNA, the CDR3 is TGCAGTGCTAGCCCCTCCTCAAGACTGGATGAAAAACTGTTTTTT.

This clonotype was found a few times. This chain links TRBV12-3 or TRBV12-4 with TRBJ1-1; 9 bases agree with TRBD1. This CDR3 comprises 14 residues. With V trimmed by 7 bases and J by 4 bases, 7 bases remained unmatched. Here the CDR3 DNA reads TGTGCCAGCACCCTACAGGGGGCGAGCACTGAAGCTTTCTTT. As protein: CASTLQGASTEAFF.

This chain links TRBV7-9 with TRBJ2-1; no definite D call. CDR3 size: 12 residues. Per the germline V gene, CDR1 is SEHNR and CDR2 is FQNEAQ (reference sequence). V shed 2 bases and J shed 5 bases, with 4 bases lying between them. The CDR3 reads CASSLLHNEQFF. In nucleotides, the CDR3 is TGTGCCAGCAGCTTACTCCACAATGAGCAGTTCTTC.

The chain has TRBV20-1 and TRBJ1-5, with D possibly matching TRBD1 (5 bases). V was shortened by 5 bases and J by 5 bases, with 16 bases between the two germline ends. CDR3 size: 14 residues. Germline V gene sequence: CDR1 DFQATT, CDR2 SNEGSKA (reference sequence). CDR3 residues: CSAHLGGMDQPQHF. The CDR3 nucleotides read TGCAGTGCTCACTTGGGGGGGATGGATCAGCCCCAGCATTTT.

The chain carries TRBV20-1 and TRBJ1-5; 8 bases are a match to TRBD1. Germline V lookup: CDR1 DFQATT, CDR2 SNEGSKA (reference sequence). V was pared by 5 bases and J by 1 base, with 4 bases of the junction left unmatched. This CDR3 is built from 14 residues. CDR3 in DNA: TGCAGTGCTCATAGACAGGGGAGCAATCAGCCCCAGCATTTT. Its translation: CSAHRQGSNQPQHF.

Only a few counts were recorded for this clonotype. The J gene is TRBJ2-3, the V gene TRBV19; 8 bases map to TRBD2. Germline V CDR1 and CDR2: LNHDA, SQIVND (reference sequence). The CDR3 extends over 14 amino acids. After removal of 6 bases from V and 0 bases from J, the junction contained 2 bases not matched to a gene. The CDR3 reads CASRSSGSTDTQYF. The DNA of the CDR3 is TGTGCCAGTAGATCTAGCGGGAGCACAGATACGCAGTATTTT.

This clonotype appeared a few times. The V gene is TRBV27, the J gene TRBJ2-5; weak D call: TRBD2 (6 bases). CDR1 is MNHEY, CDR2 SMNVEV, per germline (reference sequence). There are 13 residues in the CDR3. The V gene lost 5 bases and the J gene lost 4 bases, with 11 bases spanning the gap. The CDR3 nucleotides read TGTGCCAGCAGTACTAGCCTCCGAGAGACCCAGTACTTC. Protein product: CASSTSLRETQYF.

The V call is TRBV20-1, the J call TRBJ2-7; 9 bases match TRBD1. V dropped 3 bases and J dropped 3; count of bases not matched to a gene: 9. The germline V gene encodes CDR1 DFQATT and CDR2 SNEGSKA (reference sequence). There are 15 residues in the CDR3. CDR3: CSASVPGTGHYEQYF. The CDR3 DNA reads as TGCAGTGCTAGTGTGCCGGGGACAGGGCACTACGAGCAGTACTTC.